These T cell receptor beta chains were read from a single sample in a study of metastatic and nonmetastatic thyroid tumors. TCRdb recomputed clones from the PCR reads via MiXCR. The repertoire has some 52,000 clones, about 15% of them found once; the top ten carry 2.5% to 3.5%. The sequenced sample consisted of blood. These receptors came from a female donor with papillary thyroid cancer or a benign thyroid nodule (not recorded which). Some clones in this sample may be carry-over from other donors' samples. CDR3s include the opening cysteine and the closing phenylalanine or tryptophan. Fields, in order: D gene, J gene, V gene, clone size, CDR3 DNA, CDR3 protein. The D gene is left open where the match is weak. The size of a clone is reported for some rows only, either as once, few or many, or as a class for expanded clones.

D: -; J: TRBJ2-2; V: TRBV7-3; size: -; DNA: TGTGCCAGCAGCTTATCCTTCGATGGCGGGGAGCTGTTTTTT; CDR3: CASSLSFDGGELFF
D: -; J: TRBJ1-2; V: TRBV6-5; size: -; DNA: TGTGCCAGCAGTTACGACCGACTAACAGGGTTAAATGGCTACACCTTC; CDR3: CASSYDRLTGLNGYTF
D: -; J: TRBJ1-5; V: TRBV7-2; size: many; DNA: TGTGCCAGCAGCCCGACCGGGTCCCCTAATCAGCCCCAGCATTTT; CDR3: CASSPTGSPNQPQHF
D: -; J: TRBJ1-2; V: TRBV28; size: many; DNA: TGTGCCAGCAGTTTATCTTGGGTCGCACAGGGAAAATATGGCTACACCTTC; CDR3: CASSLSWVAQGKYGYTF
D: TRBD1; J: TRBJ2-7; V: TRBV20-1; size: -; DNA: TGCAGTGCTAATGGGGGACAGGGCGCCTACGAGCAGTACTTC; CDR3: CSANGGQGAYEQYF
D: -; J: TRBJ1-1; V: TRBV6-2/TRBV6-3; size: many; DNA: TGTGCCAGCAGTTATATCCGGGAAACTGAAGCTTTCTTT; CDR3: CASSYIRETEAFF
D: -; J: TRBJ2-7; V: TRBV25-1; size: -; DNA: TGTGCCAGCATTGGGGGGACACGGGGCTACTACGAGCAGTACTTC; CDR3: CASIGGTRGYYEQYF
D: TRBD1; J: TRBJ1-2; V: TRBV28; size: many; DNA: TGTGCCAGCAGTACTTCCGGGACAGGGTACCATGGCTACACCTTC; CDR3: CASSTSGTGYHGYTF
D: -; J: TRBJ1-5; V: TRBV20-1; size: many; DNA: TGCAGTGCTAGAGATCGGAGGTTGGGTGGGGTGCGTAGCAATCAGCCCCAGCATTTT; CDR3: CSARDRRLGGVRSNQPQHF
D: -; J: TRBJ2-7; V: TRBV28; size: -; DNA: TGTGCCAGCAGTCAACGCGGGACTGTTTACGAGCAGTACTTC; CDR3: CASSQRGTVYEQYF
D: -; J: TRBJ2-3; V: TRBV12-3/TRBV12-4; size: many; DNA: TGTGCCAGCAGCCACCCGTCAGATACGCAGTATTTT; CDR3: CASSHPSDTQYF
D: -; J: TRBJ2-5; V: TRBV30; size: many; DNA: TGTGCCTCCCAGTTTTGGGGGAGCCAAGAGACCCAGTACTTC; CDR3: CASQFWGSQETQYF
D: -; J: TRBJ2-1; V: TRBV24-1; size: many; DNA: TGTGCCACCAGTGCGGATTACAACAATGAGCAGTTCTTC; CDR3: CATSADYNNEQFF
D: -; J: TRBJ2-3; V: TRBV27; size: few; DNA: TGTGCCAGCAGTTTCGGTGGAGGTGGGACAGATACGCAGTATTTT; CDR3: CASSFGGGGTDTQYF
D: -; J: TRBJ1-2; V: TRBV19; size: few; DNA: TGTGCCAGTAGTATAGGGGGGTCGAACTATGGCCAAACCTTC; CDR3: CASSIGGSNYGQTF
D: -; J: TRBJ2-6; V: TRBV28; size: few; DNA: TGTGCCAGCAGTTGGGCAGCAATCCCCTCTTGTGCCAACGTCCTGACTTTC; CDR3: CASSWAAIPSCANVLTF
D: TRBD1; J: TRBJ1-1; V: TRBV9; size: many; DNA: TGTGCCAGCAGCGTAGACGACAGGGAGTGGAGTGAAGCTTTCTTT; CDR3: CASSVDDREWSEAFF
D: TRBD2; J: TRBJ2-5; V: TRBV9; size: many; DNA: TGTGCCAGCAGCGAGAGCGGGAGATGGAATGTCCAGTACTTC; CDR3: CASSESGRWNVQYF
D: TRBD1; J: TRBJ2-7; V: TRBV28; size: many; DNA: TGTGCCAGCAGTTTAAGGGGACAGCGGATCGGTCTCTACGAGCAGTACTTC; CDR3: CASSLRGQRIGLYEQYF
D: -; J: TRBJ2-7; V: TRBV6-2/TRBV6-3; size: -; DNA: TGTGCCAGCGGCCGGGGGCGGCTCCTTTACGAGCAGTACTTC; CDR3: CASGRGRLLYEQYF
D: TRBD1; J: TRBJ1-1; V: TRBV7-9; size: -; DNA: TGTGCCAGCAGCGACAGGGTTGACTACACTGAATCTTTCTTT; CDR3: CASSDRVDYTESFF
D: -; J: TRBJ2-2; V: TRBV27; size: few; DNA: TGTGCCAGCAGTTTATCGTTATTGGTGGTTGCGAACACCGGGGAGCTGTTTTTT; CDR3: CASSLSLLVVANTGELFF
D: TRBD1; J: TRBJ2-7; V: TRBV3-1; size: -; DNA: TGTGCCAGCAGCCAAGATAGGATGGGTGGGGCAGGGGGTCTCTACGAGCAGTACTTC; CDR3: CASSQDRMGGAGGLYEQYF
D: TRBD2; J: TRBJ2-1; V: TRBV5-1; size: many; DNA: TGCGCCAGCAGACCTGAAGCGGGGAATTACAATGAGCAGTTCTTC; CDR3: CASRPEAGNYNEQFF
D: TRBD1; J: TRBJ1-3; V: TRBV6-1; size: few; DNA: TGTGCCCGTACAGGGGTGGGAAACACCATATATTTT; CDR3: CARTGVGNTIYF
D: -; J: TRBJ2-7; V: TRBV5-4; size: many; DNA: TGTGCCAGCAGCCAGCAGGGTTACGAGCAGTACTTC; CDR3: CASSQQGYEQYF
D: -; J: TRBJ1-2; V: TRBV6-4; size: many; DNA: TGTGCCAGCAGTGACTCGTCAATAGGGAGCTATGGCTACACCTTC; CDR3: CASSDSSIGSYGYTF
D: -; J: TRBJ1-4; V: TRBV12-3/TRBV12-4; size: many; DNA: TGTGCCAGCAGTAAGGTGGGGAGATTGGGAGAAAAACTGTTTTTT; CDR3: CASSKVGRLGEKLFF
D: -; J: TRBJ2-1; V: TRBV12-3/TRBV12-4; size: many; DNA: TGTGCCAGCAGTCCCCTTACTAGTTCCAATGAGCAGTTCTTC; CDR3: CASSPLTSSNEQFF
D: TRBD1; J: TRBJ2-7; V: TRBV20-1; size: many; DNA: TGCAGTGCTAAAAGGACAGGGTTGTACGAGCAGTACTTC; CDR3: CSAKRTGLYEQYF
D: TRBD1; J: TRBJ1-1; V: TRBV27; size: medium-sized; DNA: TGTGCCAGCTTCGGACAGGGGGTATTTGAAGCTTTCTTT; CDR3: CASFGQGVFEAFF
D: -; J: TRBJ2-3; V: TRBV25-1; size: many; DNA: TGTGCCAGCAGGGGAGCGGAAGCCACAGATACGCAGTATTTT; CDR3: CASRGAEATDTQYF
D: -; J: TRBJ2-7; V: TRBV6-1; size: -; DNA: TGTGCCAGCACCGGGGTCGTCCACGAGCAGTACTTC; CDR3: CASTGVVHEQYF
D: TRBD1; J: TRBJ1-1; V: TRBV28; size: many; DNA: TGTGCCAGCAGATTACAGGGGGCGCCCCCCTACACTGAAGCTTTCTTT; CDR3: CASRLQGAPPYTEAFF
D: -; J: TRBJ2-7; V: TRBV12-3/TRBV12-4; size: few; DNA: TGTGCCAGCATTTTAGCCCTAGCTGGGCCCTACGAGCAGTACTTC; CDR3: CASILALAGPYEQYF
D: -; J: TRBJ2-3; V: TRBV7-9; size: many; DNA: TGTGCCAGCAGCTTAGCGCAGAGCACAGATACGCAGTATTTT; CDR3: CASSLAQSTDTQYF
D: -; J: TRBJ2-1; V: TRBV7-8; size: many; DNA: TGTGCCAGCAGCTTCGAGGGATGGTATGAGCAGTTCTTC; CDR3: CASSFEGWYEQFF
D: TRBD2; J: TRBJ2-2; V: TRBV20-1; size: -; DNA: TGCAGTGCCTACGGACTAGCGGGAGAAGCCGGGGAGCTGTTTTTT; CDR3: CSAYGLAGEAGELFF
D: TRBD2; J: TRBJ2-7; V: TRBV6-2/TRBV6-3; size: -; DNA: TGTGCCAGCAGTTATCCAGGTAGCGGGGACCTTTTTTACGAGCAGTACTTC; CDR3: CASSYPGSGDLFYEQYF
D: -; J: TRBJ2-2; V: TRBV12-3/TRBV12-4; size: many; DNA: TGTGCCAGCAGTTCCCTGCTCCTCGGGGAGCTGTTTTTT; CDR3: CASSSLLLGELFF
D: -; J: TRBJ1-1; V: TRBV11-3; size: -; DNA: TGTGCCAGCAGCTTAGGAGGTTCACACACTGAAGCTTTCTTT; CDR3: CASSLGGSHTEAFF
D: -; J: TRBJ1-5; V: TRBV6-1; size: many; DNA: TGTGCCAGCAGGGCACAGCAGGGAAATCAGCCCCAGCATTTT; CDR3: CASRAQQGNQPQHF
D: -; J: TRBJ1-3; V: TRBV15; size: many; DNA: TGTGCCACCAGCAGAGATACAGGTTCTGGAAACACCATATATTTT; CDR3: CATSRDTGSGNTIYF
D: -; J: TRBJ2-3; V: TRBV28; size: few; DNA: TGTGCCAGCAGGGCCGGGACCCGCAATACGCAGTATTTT; CDR3: CASRAGTRNTQYF
D: -; J: TRBJ2-5; V: TRBV6-1; size: -; DNA: TGTGCCAGCAGTGAAGGTCTAGGTTCCCAAGAGACCCAGTACTTC; CDR3: CASSEGLGSQETQYF